This T cell receptor beta chain was profiled in a study of CD8 T cells in Susac syndrome (dated by TCRdb to about 2019). The study in broad terms: Repertoire sequencing was used to test whether CD8+ T cell activation and differentiation in Susac syndrome was antigen driven. Clonality of the CD8+ T cell repertoire was compared between about a dozen healthy donors, 14 Susac syndrome patients and some 15 multiple sclerosis patients.

As concerns this clonotype: Which antigen it targets is not known. Per-base quality was not reported, and no clone a single base away is much larger than it.

Peripheral blood CD8+ and CD4+ T cells from healthy donors, Susac syndrome patients and multiple sclerosis patients were profiled using high-throughput TCR beta sequencing. The healthy donors served as controls matched for age and sex. CD8+ TEMRA cells were enriched by FACS, while bulk CD8+ and CD4+ T cells were purified by magnetic negative isolation. Blood was drawn into EDTA tubes, processed within 24 hours, and PBMCs were isolated by density gradient centrifugation. PBMCs intended for TCR sequencing were cryopreserved in liquid nitrogen and were subsequently thawed in a 37 degrees C water bath. Purity of sorted or isolated CD4+, CD8+ and CD8+ TEMRA cells was at least 90%. Here is what the overall study found, with its caveats: The number of individuals in the TCR sequencing and HLA analysis was recognized as being relatively small.

RNA was extracted using the RNeasy kit, and about 0.5 to 1 microgram was reverse transcribed with random hexamers. TCR beta CDR3 regions were amplified with the immunoSEQ multiplex PCR assay covering 54 Vbeta and 13 Jbeta segments. Bias from PCR amplification was corrected by using a synthetic template baseline for primer optimization and for computational correction. In the paper's pipeline: Reads were annotated to V, D and J genes per IMGT and analyzed with immunoSEQ Analyzer, keeping only productive sequences. To calculate clonality, Shannon entropy was normalized by log2 of the number of productive unique sequences and then subtracted from one. For each patient and control, public and private clones were evaluated within the 100 most prevalent clones. Clones were defined as Susac-specific when absent from the healthy and MS cohorts, from approximately 970 published viral clones and from other ImmuneACCESS disease sequences. TCRdb trimmed the raw reads at Q25, called clones with MiXCR and kept productive beta chains. Each record represents a unique CDR3 protein, reported with the most common genes and DNA among its rows. It is TCRdb's table, rather than the study itself, that gives the V and J calls and clone size. The sample has 75,000 to 100,000 distinct CDR3 sequences on record, roughly 93% of them singletons. 0.25% to 0.3% of the sample rests with the top ten.

Sequencing was performed on CD8+ T cells from PBMCs. This receptor was obtained from a human donor in good health.

The CDR3 in this case is CASSPSPGKDNEQFF. Read as DNA, the sequence is TGTGCCAGCAGCCCATCACCAGGGAAGGACAATGAGCAGTTCTTC. The V and J genes are TRBV7-9 and TRBJ2-1, with a weak D call of TRBD1 (5 bases match). From a lookup of the germline V gene (reference sequence), CDR1 and CDR2 are SEHNR and FQNEAQ. From the cysteine through the phenylalanine, the CDR3 covers 15 amino acids. The kept DNA is CDR3 alone, 45 bases in frame from the first base. Trimming removed 5 bases from V and 5 bases from J, leaving 16 bases between the germline ends.